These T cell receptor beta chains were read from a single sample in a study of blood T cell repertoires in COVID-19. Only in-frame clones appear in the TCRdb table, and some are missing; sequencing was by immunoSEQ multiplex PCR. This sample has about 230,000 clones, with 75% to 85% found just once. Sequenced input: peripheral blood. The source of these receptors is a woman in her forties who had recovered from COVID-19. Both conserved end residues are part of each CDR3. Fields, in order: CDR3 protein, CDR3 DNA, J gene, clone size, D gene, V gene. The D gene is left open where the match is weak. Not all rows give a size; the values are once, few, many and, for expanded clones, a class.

CASSIGAGSSYEQYF TGTGCCAGTAGTATAGGGGCAGGGTCATCCTACGAGCAGTACTTC TRBJ2-7 once NA TRBV19
CASSGVTSYEQYF TGTGCCAGCAGTGGCGTCACCTCCTACGAGCAGTACTTC TRBJ2-7 NA NA TRBV2
CASSLPSMRVNQPQHF TGCGCCAGCAGCCTTCCAAGTATGAGGGTGAATCAGCCCCAGCATTTT TRBJ1-5 few NA TRBV10-1
CASSLAPANTGELFF TGTGCCAGCAGCTTGGCCCCCGCGAACACCGGGGAGCTGTTTTTT TRBJ2-2 NA NA TRBV5-5
CASSSTPPDRGSNEQFF TGTGCCAGCAGCTCCACCCCCCCGGACAGGGGCTCCAATGAGCAGTTCTTC TRBJ2-1 NA TRBD1 TRBV7-3
CAIRAGDTGELFF TGTGCCATCAGAGCGGGAGACACCGGGGAGCTGTTTTTT TRBJ2-2 NA TRBD2 TRBV12-3/TRBV12-4
CASSDLSQHEQFF TGTGCCAGCAGTGATCTTAGTCAACATGAGCAGTTCTTC TRBJ2-1 NA NA TRBV2
CASRLTSTDTQYF TGTGCCAGTAGACTGACTAGCACAGATACGCAGTATTTT TRBJ2-3 NA NA TRBV6-4
CASSDQAGSRYEQYF TGTGCCAGCAGTGATCAGGCAGGGTCTCGTTACGAGCAGTACTTC TRBJ2-7 once NA TRBV2
CASSPSGGWLEQYF TGTGCCAGCAGCCCCTCGGGGGGGTGGCTCGAGCAGTACTTC TRBJ2-7 NA TRBD2 TRBV7-3
CSVSTPSGNTIYF TGCAGCGTTTCGACTCCCTCTGGAAACACCATATATTTT TRBJ1-3 NA NA TRBV29-1
CASSEAGSGGYGYTF TGTGCCAGCAGTGAGGCGGGCTCGGGGGGCTATGGCTACACCTTC TRBJ1-2 NA NA TRBV2
CASSDAGTGSPYEQYF TGTGCCAGCAGTGACGCCGGGACAGGGTCCCCCTACGAGCAGTACTTC TRBJ2-7 NA TRBD1 TRBV6-1
CASTELAGGTDTQYF TGTGCCAGCACCGAACTAGCGGGGGGGACGGATACGCAGTATTTT TRBJ2-3 NA TRBD2 TRBV4-2
CATRKTENTEAFF TGTGCCACCCGAAAGACAGAGAACACTGAAGCTTTCTTT TRBJ1-1 NA NA TRBV6-5
CASSEESAGADTQYF TGTGCCAGCAGTGAGGAGAGTGCAGGGGCAGATACGCAGTATTTT TRBJ2-3 NA NA TRBV2
CASSQEEGDSGQGASPLHF TGCGCCAGCAGCCAAGAAGAGGGGGACTCGGGACAGGGGGCTTCACCCCTCCACTTT TRBJ1-6 once TRBD1 TRBV4-3
CASTLLGSTAGNQPQHF TGTGCCAGCACCCTACTTGGCTCAACGGCGGGTAATCAGCCCCAGCATTTT TRBJ1-5 NA NA TRBV7-8
CASSQPYTSGGAPNTGELFF TGTGCCAGCAGCCAACCTTATACTAGCGGGGGGGCCCCGAACACCGGGGAGCTGTTTTTT TRBJ2-2 NA TRBD2 TRBV4-2
CASSVGASSMGTDTQYF TGTGCCAGCAGCGTTGGGGCATCCAGCATGGGCACAGATACGCAGTATTTT TRBJ2-3 NA NA TRBV9
CSVGGPDYGYTF TGCAGCGTTGGGGGGCCAGACTATGGCTACACCTTC TRBJ1-2 NA NA TRBV29-1
CASSRELAANWVGELFF TGCGCCAGCAGCCGCGAACTAGCGGCAAACTGGGTCGGGGAGCTGTTTTTT TRBJ2-2 once TRBD2 TRBV5-1
CAWSPQGYVEKLFF TGTGCCTGGAGTCCCCAGGGTTATGTTGAAAAACTGTTTTTT TRBJ1-4 NA NA TRBV30
CASSENPGGGYTF TGTGCCAGCAGTGAAAACCCAGGAGGAGGCTACACCTTC TRBJ1-2 few NA TRBV2
CASSPWTGQETQYF TGTGCCAGCAGCCCATGGACAGGACAAGAGACCCAGTACTTC TRBJ2-5 NA TRBD1 TRBV7-2
CASSLGLASDTQYF TGCGCCAGCAGCTTGGGCCTCGCGAGCGATACGCAGTATTTT TRBJ2-3 NA NA TRBV5-1
CASSTTGFNGYGYTF TGTGCCAGCAGTACGACAGGGTTCAATGGCTATGGCTACACCTTC TRBJ1-2 NA TRBD1 TRBV28
CASSQDPGKGYGYTF TGCGCCAGCAGCCAAGATCCGGGGAAGGGTTATGGCTACACCTTC TRBJ1-2 NA NA TRBV4-1
CASSLVSGGRRVVPGELFF TGTGCCAGCAGCTTGGTTTCCGGGGGGCGTCGGGTCGTCCCCGGGGAGCTGTTTTTT TRBJ2-2 few NA TRBV5-4
CASSYRQGLGQPQHF TGTGCCAGCAGCTATCGACAGGGGTTGGGTCAGCCCCAGCATTTT TRBJ1-5 NA TRBD1 TRBV7-2
CASSTRDRSSYNSPLHF TGTGCCAGCAGTACCCGGGACAGGAGCTCCTATAATTCACCCCTCCACTTT TRBJ1-6 NA TRBD1 TRBV2
CASSSRGPVEQFF TGTGCCAGCAGCTCGCGGGGGCCCGTTGAGCAGTTCTTC TRBJ2-1 many NA TRBV7-9
CASSRSGLNTGELFF TGTGCCAGCTCACGCTCGGGACTGAACACCGGGGAGCTGTTTTTT TRBJ2-2 few NA TRBV18
CASTPGGANTQYF TGTGCCAGCACCCCTGGGGGGGCAAATACGCAGTATTTT TRBJ2-3 NA NA TRBV12-3/TRBV12-4
CASSPQGARGYTF TGTGCCAGCAGCCCCCAGGGGGCGCGAGGCTACACCTTC TRBJ1-2 NA TRBD1 TRBV7-2
CASSASTGTGSQPQHF TGTGCCAGTAGTGCCTCAACCGGGACAGGGTCCCAGCCCCAGCATTTT TRBJ1-5 NA TRBD1 TRBV19
CASSTRGGNTGELFF TGTGCCAGCAGCACTCGGGGGGGGAACACCGGGGAGCTGTTTTTT TRBJ2-2 NA TRBD2 TRBV7-2